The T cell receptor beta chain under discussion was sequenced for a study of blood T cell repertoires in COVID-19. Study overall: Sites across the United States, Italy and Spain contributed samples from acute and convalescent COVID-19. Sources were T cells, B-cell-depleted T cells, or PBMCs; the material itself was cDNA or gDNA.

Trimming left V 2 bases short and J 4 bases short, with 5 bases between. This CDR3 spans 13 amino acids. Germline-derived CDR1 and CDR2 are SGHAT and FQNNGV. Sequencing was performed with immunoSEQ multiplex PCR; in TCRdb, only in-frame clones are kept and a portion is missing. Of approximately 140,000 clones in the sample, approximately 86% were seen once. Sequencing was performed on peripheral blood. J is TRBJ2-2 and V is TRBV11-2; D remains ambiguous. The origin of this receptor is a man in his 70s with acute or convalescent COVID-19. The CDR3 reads CASSLIFTGELFF. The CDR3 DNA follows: TGTGCCAGCAGCTTAATATTCACCGGGGAGCTGTTTTTT.